The rows below give T cell receptor beta chains drawn from one sample of a study of T cell changes during pregnancy in multiple sclerosis. TCRdb's table, derived via immunoSEQ multiplex PCR, lists solely in-frame clones and lacks some. The repertoire holds about 40,000 clones, with roughly 94% as singletons. Sequenced material: CD4+ T cells from peripheral blood mononuclear cells, taken in the third trimester of pregnancy. These receptors were collected from a female donor with multiple sclerosis, enrolled in a pregnancy study. The CDR3 runs from the conserved cysteine through the conserved F or W. The D gene is left open where the match is weak. Size is omitted from some rows. Given values are once, few, many or a class for expanded clones.

j_gene: TRBJ1-2; d_gene: TRBD1; abundance: NA; v_gene: TRBV7-9; CDR3nt: TGTGCCAGCAGCCGAGACAGGGGGCCTGGCGGCTACACCTTC; CDR3aa: CASSRDRGPGGYTF
j_gene: TRBJ2-1; d_gene: TRBD2; abundance: once; v_gene: TRBV2; CDR3nt: TGTGCCAGCAGTGAGGTAGCGGGAGGCCCCTACAATGAGCAGTTCTTC; CDR3aa: CASSEVAGGPYNEQFF
j_gene: TRBJ1-5; d_gene: NA; abundance: NA; v_gene: TRBV11-2; CDR3nt: TGTGCCAGCAGTTCGTCAGGGGAGCCTGTGCAGCCCCAGCATTTT; CDR3aa: CASSSSGEPVQPQHF
j_gene: TRBJ1-1; d_gene: NA; abundance: once; v_gene: TRBV18; CDR3nt: TGTGCCAGCTCACCAACCTACAGGGCAGATGCTGAAGCTTTCTTT; CDR3aa: CASSPTYRADAEAFF
j_gene: TRBJ1-1; d_gene: NA; abundance: NA; v_gene: TRBV6-6; CDR3nt: TGTGCCAGCACCGACAGGATGAACACTGAAGCTTTCTTT; CDR3aa: CASTDRMNTEAFF
j_gene: TRBJ2-6; d_gene: NA; abundance: NA; v_gene: TRBV19; CDR3nt: TGTGCCAGTAGTCCGGGACAACGTAGCTCTGGGGCCAACGTCCTGACTTTC; CDR3aa: CASSPGQRSSGANVLTF
j_gene: TRBJ1-4; d_gene: NA; abundance: NA; v_gene: TRBV4-3; CDR3nt: TGCGCCAGCAGCCAAGAAATGGGAGTTAATGAAAAACTGTTTTTT; CDR3aa: CASSQEMGVNEKLFF
j_gene: TRBJ2-7; d_gene: TRBD1; abundance: NA; v_gene: TRBV5-1; CDR3nt: TGCGCCAGCAGCTTGGATAGGGGACAGAACTACGAGCAGTACTTC; CDR3aa: CASSLDRGQNYEQYF
j_gene: TRBJ2-5; d_gene: TRBD1; abundance: NA; v_gene: TRBV4-2; CDR3nt: TGTGCCAGCAGCCAAGAAAAGGGACAGGGCCGGATAGAGACCCAGTACTTC; CDR3aa: CASSQEKGQGRIETQYF
j_gene: TRBJ2-5; d_gene: TRBD2; abundance: NA; v_gene: TRBV4-1; CDR3nt: TGCGCCAGCAGCCCGGGACTAGCGGGAGCCAAAGAGACCCAGTACTTC; CDR3aa: CASSPGLAGAKETQYF
j_gene: TRBJ1-2; d_gene: TRBD1; abundance: NA; v_gene: TRBV4-1; CDR3nt: TGCGCCAGCAGCACAAGGACAGGGGATAACTATGGCTACACCTTC; CDR3aa: CASSTRTGDNYGYTF
j_gene: TRBJ1-2; d_gene: TRBD1; abundance: NA; v_gene: TRBV11-2; CDR3nt: TGTGCCAGCAGCTCCGGGACAGGGATAGGTGGCTACACCTTC; CDR3aa: CASSSGTGIGGYTF
j_gene: TRBJ1-5; d_gene: NA; abundance: NA; v_gene: TRBV7-9; CDR3nt: TGTGCCAGCAGCTTTACGGGGGGAAGCAATCAGCCCCAGCATTTT; CDR3aa: CASSFTGGSNQPQHF
j_gene: TRBJ1-4; d_gene: TRBD1; abundance: NA; v_gene: TRBV30; CDR3nt: TGTGCCTGGACTCCAGACAGGGCGAGCGAAAAACTGTTTTTT; CDR3aa: CAWTPDRASEKLFF
j_gene: TRBJ2-2; d_gene: NA; abundance: NA; v_gene: TRBV18; CDR3nt: TGTGCCAGCTCACCGATCAGGGAGGTTTTTGCCGGGGAGCTGTTTTTT; CDR3aa: CASSPIREVFAGELFF
j_gene: TRBJ1-1; d_gene: NA; abundance: NA; v_gene: TRBV18; CDR3nt: TGTGCCAGCTCACCAAGTTCGGGATATTACACTGAAGCTTTCTTT; CDR3aa: CASSPSSGYYTEAFF
j_gene: TRBJ2-1; d_gene: TRBD2; abundance: NA; v_gene: TRBV5-1; CDR3nt: TGCGCCAGCACCTATAGCGGGAGTCAATACAATGAGCAGTTCTTC; CDR3aa: CASTYSGSQYNEQFF
j_gene: TRBJ2-4; d_gene: NA; abundance: NA; v_gene: TRBV5-6; CDR3nt: TGTGCCAGCAGCGAGGACAGCAAAAACATTCAGTACTTC; CDR3aa: CASSEDSKNIQYF
j_gene: TRBJ1-5; d_gene: TRBD1; abundance: NA; v_gene: TRBV2; CDR3nt: TGTGCCAGCAGGGGCAGGGGGCTAGACAGCAATCAGCCCCAGCATTTT; CDR3aa: CASRGRGLDSNQPQHF
j_gene: TRBJ2-2; d_gene: NA; abundance: NA; v_gene: TRBV6-6; CDR3nt: TGTGCCAGCATTCTCCATACTGCGGGGAACGGGGAGCTGTTTTTT; CDR3aa: CASILHTAGNGELFF
j_gene: TRBJ2-3; d_gene: NA; abundance: NA; v_gene: TRBV5-6; CDR3nt: TGTGCCAGCAGCTTGATAGGGGGAAGCACAGATACGCAGTATTTT; CDR3aa: CASSLIGGSTDTQYF
j_gene: TRBJ1-5; d_gene: NA; abundance: NA; v_gene: TRBV6-1; CDR3nt: TGTGCCAGCAGTGAAGCGGGAGGGCCGACCCAGCATTTT; CDR3aa: CASSEAGGPTQHF
j_gene: TRBJ2-7; d_gene: TRBD2; abundance: NA; v_gene: TRBV9; CDR3nt: TGTGCCAGCAGCTCCCGGGGGGGTGTCTACGAAGAGCAGTACTTC; CDR3aa: CASSSRGGVYEEQYF
j_gene: TRBJ1-3; d_gene: NA; abundance: few; v_gene: TRBV5-1; CDR3nt: TGCGCCAGCAGCTTGGACAGCTCTGGAAACACCATATATTTT; CDR3aa: CASSLDSSGNTIYF
j_gene: TRBJ2-6; d_gene: NA; abundance: NA; v_gene: TRBV27; CDR3nt: TGTGCCAGCAGTTTTCCAGGGGCTGGGGCCAACGTCCTGACTTTC; CDR3aa: CASSFPGAGANVLTF
j_gene: TRBJ2-1; d_gene: NA; abundance: NA; v_gene: TRBV5-5; CDR3nt: TGTGCCAGCAGCTTAGCTACAGGCGATGAGCAGTTCTTC; CDR3aa: CASSLATGDEQFF
j_gene: TRBJ2-3; d_gene: NA; abundance: NA; v_gene: TRBV6-1; CDR3nt: TGTGCCAGCAGTACGACTAGTGCGGATACGCAGTATTTT; CDR3aa: CASSTTSADTQYF
j_gene: TRBJ2-7; d_gene: TRBD1; abundance: once; v_gene: TRBV10-2; CDR3nt: TGCGCCAGCAGTGATGGGACAGGGGGCTCCCACGAGCAGTACTTC; CDR3aa: CASSDGTGGSHEQYF
j_gene: TRBJ1-1; d_gene: NA; abundance: NA; v_gene: TRBV10-3; CDR3nt: TGTGCCATCAGATGGGCAGGGATGAACACTGAAGCTTTCTTT; CDR3aa: CAIRWAGMNTEAFF
j_gene: TRBJ2-7; d_gene: NA; abundance: once; v_gene: TRBV11-2; CDR3nt: TGTGCCAGCAGCTTAGATAAGGCAGGGGCCTACGAGCAGTACTTC; CDR3aa: CASSLDKAGAYEQYF
j_gene: TRBJ2-3; d_gene: NA; abundance: NA; v_gene: TRBV6-6; CDR3nt: TGTGCCAGCAGTTATATCACAGATACGCAGTATTTT; CDR3aa: CASSYITDTQYF
j_gene: TRBJ1-5; d_gene: TRBD1; abundance: NA; v_gene: TRBV10-3; CDR3nt: TGTGCCATCAGTGCGGGACAGGGGGATGATCAGCCCCAGCATTTT; CDR3aa: CAISAGQGDDQPQHF
j_gene: TRBJ2-7; d_gene: NA; abundance: NA; v_gene: TRBV29-1; CDR3nt: TGCAGCGTATCCTTCCGAGTAGGGGTCTACGAGCAGTACTTC; CDR3aa: CSVSFRVGVYEQYF
j_gene: TRBJ2-5; d_gene: NA; abundance: NA; v_gene: TRBV27; CDR3nt: TGTGCCAGCGCGAGAGAAGAGACCCAGTACTTC; CDR3aa: CASAREETQYF
j_gene: TRBJ2-5; d_gene: TRBD2; abundance: NA; v_gene: TRBV5-1; CDR3nt: TGCGCCAGCAGCGCGGGGGGCGCCGGTGAAGAGACCCAGTACTTC; CDR3aa: CASSAGGAGEETQYF
j_gene: TRBJ2-3; d_gene: NA; abundance: NA; v_gene: TRBV30; CDR3nt: TGTGCCTGGAGTAGGGGGACCCTGGGGACAGATACGCAGTATTTT; CDR3aa: CAWSRGTLGTDTQYF
j_gene: TRBJ2-6; d_gene: NA; abundance: NA; v_gene: TRBV30; CDR3nt: TGTGCCTGGAGTGTATATTACTTCTCTGGGGCCAACGTCCTGACTTTC; CDR3aa: CAWSVYYFSGANVLTF
j_gene: TRBJ2-1; d_gene: TRBD2; abundance: NA; v_gene: TRBV6-9; CDR3nt: TGTGCCAGCAGTTATCTGACTAGCGGGAGCCACAATGAGCAGTTCTTC; CDR3aa: CASSYLTSGSHNEQFF
j_gene: TRBJ1-4; d_gene: NA; abundance: NA; v_gene: TRBV11-2; CDR3nt: TGTGCCAGCAGCTTAGATCTCTTAGCAACTAATGAAAAACTGTTTTTT; CDR3aa: CASSLDLLATNEKLFF
j_gene: TRBJ2-1; d_gene: NA; abundance: NA; v_gene: TRBV5-1; CDR3nt: TGCGCCAGCAGCCTCGGGTGGAATAATGAGCAGTTCTTC; CDR3aa: CASSLGWNNEQFF
j_gene: TRBJ2-2; d_gene: TRBD2; abundance: NA; v_gene: TRBV18; CDR3nt: TGTGCCAGCTCATCAACTCCCCACCTAGCGGGAGTTAACACCGGGGAGCTGTTTTTT; CDR3aa: CASSSTPHLAGVNTGELFF
j_gene: TRBJ2-1; d_gene: NA; abundance: once; v_gene: TRBV10-1; CDR3nt: TGCGCCAGCAGTGGGACTTACAATGAGCAGTTCTTC; CDR3aa: CASSGTYNEQFF
j_gene: TRBJ2-5; d_gene: TRBD1; abundance: NA; v_gene: TRBV7-3; CDR3nt: TGTGCCAGCAGCTTTGGGACAGGGGGATCAGAGACCCAGTACTTC; CDR3aa: CASSFGTGGSETQYF
j_gene: TRBJ1-2; d_gene: NA; abundance: NA; v_gene: TRBV7-2; CDR3nt: TGTGCCAGCAGCTCAGACCCCGGCGGTGGCTACACCTTC; CDR3aa: CASSSDPGGGYTF
j_gene: TRBJ2-1; d_gene: TRBD2; abundance: few; v_gene: TRBV4-1; CDR3nt: TGCGCCAGCAGCCGGGGCGGGAGGGATAATGAGCAGTTCTTC; CDR3aa: CASSRGGRDNEQFF
j_gene: TRBJ2-7; d_gene: TRBD1; abundance: NA; v_gene: TRBV18; CDR3nt: TGTGCCAGCTCACCACAGGGGGCACTGGACGAGCAGTACTTC; CDR3aa: CASSPQGALDEQYF
j_gene: TRBJ2-2; d_gene: TRBD1; abundance: NA; v_gene: TRBV6-1; CDR3nt: TGTGCCAGCAGCGGGACAGCCCGTACCGGGGAGCTGTTTTTT; CDR3aa: CASSGTARTGELFF
j_gene: TRBJ1-5; d_gene: TRBD1; abundance: NA; v_gene: TRBV5-4; CDR3nt: TGTGCCAGCAGTGTTGACAGGGGGCAAAATCAGCCCCAGCATTTT; CDR3aa: CASSVDRGQNQPQHF
j_gene: TRBJ2-3; d_gene: TRBD1; abundance: NA; v_gene: TRBV19; CDR3nt: TGTGCCAGTTCCATCAGGGGGCTGACAGATACGCAGTATTTT; CDR3aa: CASSIRGLTDTQYF
j_gene: TRBJ2-1; d_gene: TRBD1; abundance: NA; v_gene: TRBV6-1; CDR3nt: TGTGCCAGCAGTAGGACAGGGAGCGAGTACAATGAGCAGTTCTTC; CDR3aa: CASSRTGSEYNEQFF
j_gene: TRBJ1-4; d_gene: NA; abundance: NA; v_gene: TRBV28; CDR3nt: TGTGCCAGCAGGCGGTCTAATGAAAAACTGTTTTTT; CDR3aa: CASRRSNEKLFF
j_gene: TRBJ2-3; d_gene: NA; abundance: NA; v_gene: TRBV6-4; CDR3nt: TGTGCCAGCAGCCCCAGGGTAGGGGGCACAGATACGCAGTATTTT; CDR3aa: CASSPRVGGTDTQYF
j_gene: TRBJ2-4; d_gene: TRBD1; abundance: NA; v_gene: TRBV5-1; CDR3nt: TGCGCCAGCAGCTTCGGGACAGGGATGTCAAACATTCAGTACTTC; CDR3aa: CASSFGTGMSNIQYF
j_gene: TRBJ2-5; d_gene: TRBD1; abundance: NA; v_gene: TRBV27; CDR3nt: TGTGCCAGCAGTTCGACAGGGGGGAGAGAGACCCAGTACTTC; CDR3aa: CASSSTGGRETQYF
j_gene: TRBJ2-1; d_gene: TRBD2; abundance: once; v_gene: TRBV18; CDR3nt: TGTGCCAGCTCATCTCTAGCGGGAGGAACCCACAATGAGCAGTTCTTC; CDR3aa: CASSSLAGGTHNEQFF
j_gene: TRBJ2-1; d_gene: TRBD1; abundance: NA; v_gene: TRBV6-6; CDR3nt: TGTGCCAGCAGTAACCCGGGACAGGCGAGAGGCAATGAGCAGTTCTTC; CDR3aa: CASSNPGQARGNEQFF
j_gene: TRBJ1-2; d_gene: TRBD1; abundance: NA; v_gene: TRBV7-2; CDR3nt: TGTGCCAGCAGGTCGGGACAGGGTATAGATGGCTACACCTTC; CDR3aa: CASRSGQGIDGYTF
j_gene: TRBJ2-2; d_gene: NA; abundance: NA; v_gene: TRBV5-1; CDR3nt: TGCGCCAGCAGCTTGGAGGGCGGGGTGAACACCGGGGAGCTGTTTTTT; CDR3aa: CASSLEGGVNTGELFF